Listed here are 15 T cell receptor beta chains from one sample, sequenced in a study of Ad26.COV2.S vaccination and SARS-CoV-2 variants. Assay: immunoSEQ multiplex PCR; the TCRdb copy retains only in-frame clones and omits some. The sample contains under 550,000 clones, around nine tenths of which appear only once. Treatment meaning: approximately 18 received Ad26.COV2.S at low or high dose, single or two shots; 5 received placebo; per-sample allocation not given. Repertoires come from day 63 after the first vaccine or placebo injection. The sequencing used peripheral blood, collected in a trial of Ad26.COV2.S vaccine versus placebo. These receptors came from a person aged 18-65 years who received the Ad26.COV2.S COVID-19 vaccine or a placebo.

This rearrangement joins TRBV7-6 to TRBJ1-1; unclear D gene. V dropped 5 bases and J dropped 5 bases, with 9 bases sitting between them. Germline loops: CDR1 SGHVS, CDR2 FNYEAQ. The CDR3 loop spans 12 amino acids. The CDR3, as DNA: TGTGCCAGCAGCGCCGACAATACTGAAGCTTTCTTT. Protein: CASSADNTEAFF.

This chain links TRBV7-8 with TRBJ2-3; D call uncertain. The ends were cut back, 1 base at V and 3 bases at J, with 11 bases in the middle. Germline V gives CDR1 SGHVS, CDR2 FQNEAQ. This CDR3 is 15 amino acids long. The chain's CDR3 is CASSLVQAQTDTQYF. CDR3 nucleotide sequence: TGTGCCAGCAGCTTAGTTCAGGCCCAAACAGATACGCAGTATTTT.

V usage is TRBV11-2 and J usage is TRBJ2-4; D is uncertain. Trimming removed 2 bases at V and 0 bases at J, with 11 bases between. Germline values: CDR1 SGHAT, CDR2 FQNNGV. The CDR3 is made up of 16 amino acids. The CDR3: CASSLSSLLAKNIQYF. CDR3 DNA sequence: TGTGCCAGCAGCTTAAGCAGTCTCCTAGCCAAAAACATTCAGTACTTC.

This rearrangement joins TRBV4-2 to TRBJ2-7, with D maybe TRBD1 (6 bases). The germline gives CDR1 LGHNA, CDR2 YNFKEQ. V was shortened by 5 bases and J by 2 bases, with 10 bases between the two germline ends. CDR3 size: 13 residues. The chain's CDR3 is CASSTGSPYEQYF. The CDR3 nucleotides read TGTGCCAGCAGCACAGGGTCCCCCTACGAGCAGTACTTC.

This clone was detected a few times. The chain uses TRBV23-1 and TRBJ1-5, with TRBD1 matching 7 bases. TRBV23-1 is designated an ORF whose function remains uncertain. The CDR3 totals 16 residues. V shed 7 bases and J 5 bases; nucleotides not matched to a gene: 14. CDR3: CASTSTGVKLDQPQHF. The CDR3 DNA is TGCGCCAGCACATCAACAGGGGTCAAACTAGATCAGCCCCAGCATTTT.

The chain joins TRBV4-3 to TRBJ2-3; tentative D call: TRBD2 (5 bases). Trimming shortened V by 0 bases and J by 9 bases, and 10 bases separated the two germline ends. Germline-derived CDR1 and CDR2 are LGHNA and YSLEER. The CDR3 has 13 residues. As DNA, the CDR3 is TGCGCCAGCAGCCAAGATCCGGGGTCCACGCAGTATTTT. Translating it yields CASSQDPGSTQYF.

The CDR3 nucleotides read TGCGCCAGCAGCCAAGATCGGAACGCGTGGGAGCAGTTCTTC. Its protein is CASSQDRNAWEQFF. The chain uses TRBV4-1 and TRBJ2-1; D is undetermined. This CDR3 comprises 14 residues. Trimming removed 0 bases at V and 10 bases at J, with 13 bases between. Germline V gene data show CDR1 as MGHRA and CDR2 as YSYEKL.

The chain links TRBV3-1 (or the pseudogene TRBV3-2) to TRBJ2-3, with D tentatively TRBD2 (5 bases). Germline-derived CDR1 and CDR2 are LGHDT and YNNKEL (reference sequence). The CDR3 extends over 15 amino acids. V was clipped by 0 bases and J by 5 bases, with 12 bases between them. CDR3 DNA sequence: TGTGCCAGCAGCCAAGATCTAGCCGAGAGAGATACGCAGTATTTT. It yields the protein CASSQDLAERDTQYF.

This clone has only one observation. The chain recombines TRBV7-3 with TRBJ2-2; D is uncertain. The CDR3 has 18 amino acids. V dropped 3 bases and J dropped 6 bases, with 23 bases sitting between them. CDR1 is SGHTA and CDR2 is FQGTGA in the germline V gene. CDR3 region: CASSFGSFQDPRAGELFF. The CDR3 nucleotides are TGTGCCAGCAGCTTCGGGTCATTTCAGGACCCCCGTGCCGGGGAGCTGTTTTTT.

V and J are TRBV10-2 and TRBJ2-2; a possible D gene is TRBD1 (5 bases). Germline CDR1 is WSHSY and CDR2 is SAAADI. The germline V and J ends were trimmed by 7 bases and 4 bases, with 16 bases remaining between them. This CDR3 has 15 amino acids. Here the CDR3 DNA reads TGCGCCAGCACTGGGGCAGGTCAGGGCACCGGGGAGCTGTTTTTT. This encodes CASTGAGQGTGELFF.

The rearrangement uses TRBV20-1 and TRBJ1-1; no clear D gene. Germline-derived CDR1 and CDR2 are DFQATT and SNEGSKA (reference sequence). This CDR3 has 13 residues. Trimming shortened V by 3 bases and J by 0 bases, and 8 bases separated the two germline ends. The CDR3 DNA reads TGCAGTGCTAGTGCACCTATGAACACTGAAGCTTTCTTT. It encodes CSASAPMNTEAFF.

The V gene is TRBV29-1, the J gene TRBJ2-3; 12 positions match TRBD2. Germline V gene data show CDR1 as SQVTM and CDR2 as ANQGSEA. The V segment lost 5 bases and the J segment 1 base; nucleotides outside the gene matches: 4. CDR3 length: 15 amino acids. CDR3 DNA: TGCAGCGTTAGTCGACTAGCGGGAGGCACAGATACGCAGTATTTT. This encodes CSVSRLAGGTDTQYF.

V usage is TRBV5-1 and J usage is TRBJ2-7, with TRBD1 identical over 10 bases. Germline V lookup: CDR1 SGHRS, CDR2 YFSETQ. Losses at the gene ends were 3 bases for V and 5 bases for J; bases not matched to a gene: 8. The CDR3 loop spans 15 amino acids. Written as DNA, the CDR3 is TGCGCCAGCAGCTGGGGACAGGGGCAGCACGACGAGCAGTACTTC. It translates to CASSWGQGQHDEQYF.

The chain joins TRBV29-1 to TRBJ2-1, with D possibly matching TRBD2 (6 bases). The CDR3 is 13 residues long. In germline, CDR1 is SQVTM, CDR2 ANQGSEA. Trimming pared 4 bases from V and 0 bases from J, leaving 7 bases between. The CDR3 is CSVGLVSYNEQFF. CDR3 sequence (DNA): TGCAGCGTTGGACTAGTCTCCTACAATGAGCAGTTCTTC.

The gene calls are TRBV3-1 (or the pseudogene TRBV3-2) and TRBJ2-3, with D perhaps TRBD2 (6 bases). The CDR3 loop spans 17 amino acids. V was cut by 4 bases and J by 2 bases, with 19 bases left in between. Germline assignment: CDR1 LGHDT and CDR2 YNNKEL (reference sequence). The CDR3 here is CASSPRVSAGYTDTQYF. The CDR3 DNA is TGTGCCAGCAGCCCCCGTGTGTCAGCGGGTTACACAGATACGCAGTATTTT.